The source of this TCR beta chain is a study of identical twins. Overall study findings and caveats: Compared with models, monozygotic twins showed more out-of-frame TCR alpha sharing. Cross-sectional statistics, not tracking of the same donors, supported the conclusions.

MiXCR, applied by TCRdb to the 5' RACE reads, yields one record per CDR3 protein. Of about 340,000 distinct CDR3 sequences in the sample, 9% to 15% were seen once. As to this clonotype: The antigen is unknown.

The CDR3 consists of 14 residues. Between the trimmed V and J ends, which lost 7 bases and 0 bases, there was a span of 10 bases. The V gene's germline CDR1 is ENHRY and CDR2 SYGVKD. Separately, the same data were catalogued under a study of yellow fever vaccine responses in identical twins.

The chain employs TRBV10-3 and TRBJ2-1; no clear D. The TCR was taken from a woman aged 18 to 35 in good health. Sequenced material: CD8+ T cells sorted from blood. CDR3 in amino acids: CAIKNENSYNEQFF. The CDR3 DNA sequence: TGTGCCATCAAGAACGAGAACTCCTACAATGAGCAGTTCTTC.